The 4 T cell receptor beta chains below were found in one sample sequenced in a study of shared clonotypes between healthy human individuals (dated by TCRdb to the early 2020s). The protocol used for the library was the immunoSEQ multiplex PCR assay. In its TCRdb copy, this immuneACCESS table keeps in-frame sequences only and misses some clones. Where compared with another copy, unresolved V genes explain less than half of these, and the others have no known cause. The sample has around 1 million clones on record, 76% of them singletons. The ten largest make up around 1.4% of the sample. Sample: memory CD4+ T cells sorted from blood. The sample's cell subset or site, from its label and the paper: CD45RA-negative fraction. These TCRs come from a man aged 18 to 35 in good health.

The chain is built from TRBV2 and TRBJ2-1; 7 nucleotides line up with TRBD2. The V gene's germline CDR1 is SNHLY and CDR2 FYNNEI. This CDR3 comprises 13 residues. J was trimmed by 4 bases and V by 11 bases; bases with no gene match: 8. CDR3 in amino acids: CALSGEGYNEQFF. The CDR3 DNA reads as TGTGCCTTATCCGGGGAGGGGTACAATGAGCAGTTCTTC.

The chain recombines TRBV11-2 with TRBJ2-7; D may be TRBD1 (6 bases). With 2 bases removed from V and 6 bases from J, the gap between germline ends came to 14 bases. The CDR3 contains 14 residues. Looked up from germline, CDR1 is SGHAT and CDR2 is FQNNGV. The CDR3 bases are TGTGCCAGCAGCTTACTGGACAGTCGATTCGAGCAGTACTTC. This translates into CASSLLDSRFEQYF. The full variable domain, its missing parts supplied by reference TRBV11-2 and TRBJ2-7, is EAGVAQSPRYKIIEKRQSVAFWCNPISGHATLYWYQQILGQGPKLLIQFQNNGVVDDSQLPKDRFSAERLKGVDSTLKIQPAKLEDSAVYLCASSLLDSRFEQYFGPGTRLTVT.

V gene TRBV28 combines with J gene TRBJ1-6, with D possibly being TRBD1 (6 bases). CDR1 is MDHEN and CDR2 is SYDVKM in the germline V gene. V was pared by 9 bases and J by 2 bases, with 11 bases between. This CDR3 comprises 14 residues. For the CDR3, the DNA is TGTGCCAGTGTACAGGGAACCTATAATTCACCCCTCCACTTT. It codes for CASVQGTYNSPLHF.

This clone was recorded a few times. The chain joins TRBV28 to TRBJ1-1; D is undetermined. Germline CDR1 reads MDHEN; CDR2 reads SYDVKM. This CDR3 comprises 13 residues. Trimming pared 10 bases from V and 5 bases from J, leaving 17 bases between. DNA for the CDR3: TGTGCCACCCAGGAGGTTGATGGGACTGAAGCTTTCTTT. Its protein is CATQEVDGTEAFF.